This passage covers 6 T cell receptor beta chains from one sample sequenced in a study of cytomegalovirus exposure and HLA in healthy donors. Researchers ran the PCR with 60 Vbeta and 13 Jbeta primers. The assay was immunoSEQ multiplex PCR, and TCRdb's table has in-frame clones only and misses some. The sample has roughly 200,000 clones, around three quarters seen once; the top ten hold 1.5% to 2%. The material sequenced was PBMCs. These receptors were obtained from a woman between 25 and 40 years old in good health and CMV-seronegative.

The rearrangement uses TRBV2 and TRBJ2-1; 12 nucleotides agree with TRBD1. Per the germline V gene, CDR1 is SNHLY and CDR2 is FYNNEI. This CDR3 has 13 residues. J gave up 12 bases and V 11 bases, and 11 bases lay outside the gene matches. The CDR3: CAGERDRGRGQFF. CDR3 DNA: TGTGCCGGGGAGCGGGACAGGGGGCGTGGGCAGTTCTTC.

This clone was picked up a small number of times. The CDR3 region has the DNA TGTGCCAGCTCACCCCAACGGGAGTACCAAGAGACCCAGTACTTC. Translation gives CASSPQREYQETQYF. The V gene is TRBV18, the J gene TRBJ2-5, with D possibly being TRBD2 (6 bases). The CDR3 has 15 residues. Germline CDR1 and CDR2: KGHSH and LQKENI. The ends were cut back, 3 bases at V and 0 bases at J, with 11 bases in the middle.

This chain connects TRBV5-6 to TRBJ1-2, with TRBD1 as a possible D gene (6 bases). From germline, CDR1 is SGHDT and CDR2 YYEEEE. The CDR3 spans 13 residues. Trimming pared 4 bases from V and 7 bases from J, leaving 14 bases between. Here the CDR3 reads CASSETGPTGYTF. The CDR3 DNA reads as TGTGCCAGCAGCGAAACAGGGCCAACTGGCTACACCTTC.

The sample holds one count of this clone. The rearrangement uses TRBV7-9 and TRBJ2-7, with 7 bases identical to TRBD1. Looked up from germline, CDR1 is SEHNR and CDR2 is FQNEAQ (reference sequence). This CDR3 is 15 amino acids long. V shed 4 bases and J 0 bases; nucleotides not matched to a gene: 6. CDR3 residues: CASSYSGTASYEQYF. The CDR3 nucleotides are TGTGCCAGCAGCTATTCCGGGACAGCCTCCTACGAGCAGTACTTC.

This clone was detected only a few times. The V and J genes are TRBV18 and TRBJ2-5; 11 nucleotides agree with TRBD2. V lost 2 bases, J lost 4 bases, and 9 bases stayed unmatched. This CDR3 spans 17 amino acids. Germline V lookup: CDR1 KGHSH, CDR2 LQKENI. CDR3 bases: TGTGCCAGCTCACCAAGACTAGCGGGAACCGATGGAGAGACCCAGTACTTC. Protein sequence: CASSPRLAGTDGETQYF.

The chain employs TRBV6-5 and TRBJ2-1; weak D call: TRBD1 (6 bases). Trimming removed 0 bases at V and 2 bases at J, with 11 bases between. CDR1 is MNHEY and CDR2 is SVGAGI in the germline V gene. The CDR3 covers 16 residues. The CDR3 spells CASSYSGTSTYNEQFF. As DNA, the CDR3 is TGTGCCAGCAGTTACTCGGGGACATCTACCTACAATGAGCAGTTCTTC.